This T cell receptor (beta chain) was observed in a study of blood T cell repertoires in COVID-19. Across the study: COVID-19 samples collected from the United States, Italy and Spain covered acute and convalescent phases. Sources were T cells, B-cell-depleted T cells, or PBMCs; the material itself was cDNA or gDNA.

Unmatched junction bases numbered 6, after V lost 4 bases and J lost 2 bases. The CDR3 has 15 residues. CDR1 and CDR2 from the germline V gene are SGHTS and YDEGEE. Original methodology: Estimated nucleated cell counts came from reference gene primer amplification. Some clones are missing from TCRdb's copy, which holds only in-frame ones; the method was immunoSEQ multiplex PCR. That table furnishes V, J and clone size, whereas the DNA furnished D and trimming. The repertoire holds about 240,000 clones, with roughly 85% as singletons. The gene calls are TRBV5-8 and TRBJ1-2, with 9 bases identical to TRBD1. The TCR sequence derives from a woman under 30 with acute or convalescent COVID-19. What was sequenced was peripheral blood. CDR3 region: CASSGTGGSNYGYTF. DNA of the CDR3: TGTGCCAGCAGCGGAACAGGGGGCTCCAACTATGGCTACACCTTC.